This TCR beta chain was observed in a study of blood T cell repertoires in COVID-19. Germline V gene lookup returns CDR1 SEHNR and CDR2 FQNEAQ (reference sequence). V was pared by 1 base and J by 2 bases, with 8 bases between. The CDR3 covers 15 residues. TCRdb's copy holds only in-frame clones and misses some; the assay was immunoSEQ multiplex PCR. The sample includes hundreds of thousands of clones, 75% to 90% seen only once; the top ten take roughly 1.1%. Comments on this clone: The sample carries other DNA sequences with the same CDR3.

The V gene is TRBV7-9, the J gene TRBJ1-4; D might be TRBD1 (6 bases). The sample comprised PBMCs or T cells enriched from blood (not recorded which). The receptor comes from a man younger than 45 who had recovered from COVID-19. Here the CDR3 reads CASSLGQGTNEKLFF. The DNA for the CDR3 is TGTGCCAGCAGCTTAGGCCAGGGGACTAATGAAAAACTGTTTTTT.